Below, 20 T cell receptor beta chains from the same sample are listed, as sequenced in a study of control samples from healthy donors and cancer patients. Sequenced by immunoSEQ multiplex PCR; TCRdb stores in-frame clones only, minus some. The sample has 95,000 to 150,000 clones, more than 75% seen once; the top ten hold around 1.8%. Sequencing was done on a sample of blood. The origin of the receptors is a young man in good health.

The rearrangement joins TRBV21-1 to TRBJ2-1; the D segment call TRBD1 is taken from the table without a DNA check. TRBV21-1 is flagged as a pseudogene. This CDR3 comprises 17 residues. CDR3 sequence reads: CASSPPCRDSSYNEQFF. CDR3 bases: TGTGCCAGCAGCCCCCCCTGCCGGGACAGCTCCTACAATGAGCAGTTCTTC.

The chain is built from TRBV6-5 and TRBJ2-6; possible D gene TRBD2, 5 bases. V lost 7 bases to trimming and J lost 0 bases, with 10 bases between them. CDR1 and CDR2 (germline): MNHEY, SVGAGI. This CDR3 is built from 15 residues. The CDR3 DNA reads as TGTGCCAGCATAATAAGCGGCTCTGGGGCCAACGTCCTGACTTTC. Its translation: CASIISGSGANVLTF.

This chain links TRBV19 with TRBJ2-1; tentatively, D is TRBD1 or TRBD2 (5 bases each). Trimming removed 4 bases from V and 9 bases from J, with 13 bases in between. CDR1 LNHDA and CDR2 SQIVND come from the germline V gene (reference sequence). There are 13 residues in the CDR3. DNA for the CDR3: TGTGCCAGTAGTAACTACCCGGGACGTGAGCAGTTCTTC. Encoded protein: CASSNYPGREQFF.

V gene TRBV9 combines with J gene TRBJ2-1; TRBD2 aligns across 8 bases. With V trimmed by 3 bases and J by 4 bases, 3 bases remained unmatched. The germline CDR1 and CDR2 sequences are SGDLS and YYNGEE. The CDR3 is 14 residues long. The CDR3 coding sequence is TGTGCCAGCAGCGCGGGACTAGGGTACAATGAGCAGTTCTTC. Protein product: CASSAGLGYNEQFF.

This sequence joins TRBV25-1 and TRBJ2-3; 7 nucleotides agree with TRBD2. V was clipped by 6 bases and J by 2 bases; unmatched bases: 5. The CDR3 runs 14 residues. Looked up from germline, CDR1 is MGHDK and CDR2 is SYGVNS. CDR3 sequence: CASRWGGNTDTQYF. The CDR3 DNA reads TGTGCCAGCAGATGGGGGGGAAACACAGATACGCAGTATTTT. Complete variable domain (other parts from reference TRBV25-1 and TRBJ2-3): EADIYQTPRYLVIGTGKKITLECSQTMGHDKMYWYQQDPGMELHLIHYSYGVNSTEKGDLSSESTVSRIRTEHFPLTLESARPSHTSQYLCASRWGGNTDTQYFGPGTRLTVL.

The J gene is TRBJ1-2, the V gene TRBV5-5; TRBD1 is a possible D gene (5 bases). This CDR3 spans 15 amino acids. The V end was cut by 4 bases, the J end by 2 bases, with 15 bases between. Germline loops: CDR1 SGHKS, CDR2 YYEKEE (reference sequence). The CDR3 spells CASSGETRGNYGYTF. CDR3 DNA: TGTGCCAGCAGCGGGGAGACCCGGGGGAACTATGGCTACACCTTC.

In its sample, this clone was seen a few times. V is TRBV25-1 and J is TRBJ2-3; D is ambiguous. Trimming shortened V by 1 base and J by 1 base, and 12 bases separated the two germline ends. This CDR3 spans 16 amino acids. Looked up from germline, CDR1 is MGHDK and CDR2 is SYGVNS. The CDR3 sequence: CASSELNKARTDTQYF. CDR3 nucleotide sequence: TGTGCCAGCAGTGAATTAAATAAGGCTCGCACAGATACGCAGTATTTT.

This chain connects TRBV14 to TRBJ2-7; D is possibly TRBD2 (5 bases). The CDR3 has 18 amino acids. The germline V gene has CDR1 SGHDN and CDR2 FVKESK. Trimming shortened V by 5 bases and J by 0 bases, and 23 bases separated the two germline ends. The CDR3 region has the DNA TGTGCCAGCAGCTATATAGCGCCGGGCGTAGGGCACTCCTACGAGCAGTACTTC. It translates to CASSYIAPGVGHSYEQYF. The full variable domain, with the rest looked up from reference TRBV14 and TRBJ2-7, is EAGVTQFPSHSVIEKGQTVTLRCDPISGHDNLYWYRRVMGKEIKFLLHFVKESKQDESGMPNNRFLAERTGGTYSTLKVQPAELEDSGVYFCASSYIAPGVGHSYEQYFGPGTRLTVT.

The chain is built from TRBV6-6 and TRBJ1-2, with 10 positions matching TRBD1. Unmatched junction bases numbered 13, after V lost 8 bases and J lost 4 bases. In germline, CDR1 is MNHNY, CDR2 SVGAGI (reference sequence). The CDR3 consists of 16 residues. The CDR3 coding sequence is TGTGCCAGCGGTCGACAGGGGGCGCGGATAGCCTATGGCTACACCTTC. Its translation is CASGRQGARIAYGYTF.

CDR3 bases: TGTGCCAGCAGCCTGGGCCTTTTCGGCCCTAACTATGGCTACACCTTC. It yields the protein CASSLGLFGPNYGYTF. The rearrangement joins TRBV7-2 to TRBJ1-2; D is unresolved. Germline values: CDR1 SGHTA, CDR2 FQGNSA. The CDR3 consists of 16 residues. V was cut by 5 bases and J by 0 bases, with 16 bases left in between. The entire variable domain, with the rest obtained from reference TRBV7-2 and TRBJ1-2, is as follows: GAGVSQSPSNKVTEKGKDVELRCDPISGHTALYWYRQSLGQGLEFLIYFQGNSAPDKSGLPSDRFSAERTGGSVSTLTIQRTQQEDSAVYLCASSLGLFGPNYGYTFGSGTRLTVV.

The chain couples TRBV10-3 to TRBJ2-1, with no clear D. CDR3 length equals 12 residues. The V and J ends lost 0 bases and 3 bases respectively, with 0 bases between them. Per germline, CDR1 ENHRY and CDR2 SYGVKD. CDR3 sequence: CAISESYNEQFF. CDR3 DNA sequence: TGTGCCATCAGTGAGTCCTACAATGAGCAGTTCTTC.

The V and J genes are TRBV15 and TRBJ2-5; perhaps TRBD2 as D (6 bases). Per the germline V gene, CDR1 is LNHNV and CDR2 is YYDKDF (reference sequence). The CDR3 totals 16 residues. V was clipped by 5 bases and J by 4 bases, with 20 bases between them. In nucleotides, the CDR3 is TGTGCCACCAGCCCAACCCCCCTTGCGGGAAGAGAGACCCAGTACTTC. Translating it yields CATSPTPLAGRETQYF.

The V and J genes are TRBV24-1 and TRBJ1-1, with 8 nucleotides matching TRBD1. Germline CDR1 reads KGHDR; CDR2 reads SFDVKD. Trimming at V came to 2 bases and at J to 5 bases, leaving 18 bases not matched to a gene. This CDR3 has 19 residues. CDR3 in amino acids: CATSDSQTGDAPRGTEAFF. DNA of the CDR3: TGTGCCACCAGTGATTCGCAGACAGGGGACGCCCCCCGGGGGACTGAAGCTTTCTTT.

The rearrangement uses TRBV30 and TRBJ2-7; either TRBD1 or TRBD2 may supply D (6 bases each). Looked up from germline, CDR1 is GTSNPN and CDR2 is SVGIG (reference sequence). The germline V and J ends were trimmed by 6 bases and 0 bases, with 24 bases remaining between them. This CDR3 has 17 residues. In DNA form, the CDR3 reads TGTGCCTGTATCTTAGGGGGGCCCCGAGCGAGCTCCTACGAGCAGTACTTC. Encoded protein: CACILGGPRASSYEQYF.

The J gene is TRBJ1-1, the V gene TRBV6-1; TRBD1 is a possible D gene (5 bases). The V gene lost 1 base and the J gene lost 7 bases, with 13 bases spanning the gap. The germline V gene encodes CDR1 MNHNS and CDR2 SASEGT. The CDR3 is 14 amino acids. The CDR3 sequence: CASSEGQGVGEAFF. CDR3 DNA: TGTGCCAGCAGTGAAGGGCAGGGAGTAGGTGAAGCTTTCTTT.

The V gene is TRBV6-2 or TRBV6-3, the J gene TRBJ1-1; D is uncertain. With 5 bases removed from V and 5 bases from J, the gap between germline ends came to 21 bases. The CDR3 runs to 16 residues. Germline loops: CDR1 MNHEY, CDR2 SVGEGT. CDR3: CASSPAAPILRTEAFF. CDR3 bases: TGTGCCAGCAGTCCCGCGGCCCCTATCCTGAGGACTGAAGCTTTCTTT.

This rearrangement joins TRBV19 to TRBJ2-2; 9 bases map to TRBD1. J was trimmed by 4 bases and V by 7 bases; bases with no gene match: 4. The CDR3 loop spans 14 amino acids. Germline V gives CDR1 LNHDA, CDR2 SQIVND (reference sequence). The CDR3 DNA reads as TGTGCCAGTAAGGACAGGGGCATCACCGGGGAGCTGTTTTTT. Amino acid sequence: CASKDRGITGELFF. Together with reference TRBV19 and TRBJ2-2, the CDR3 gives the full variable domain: DGGITQSPKYLFRKEGQNVTLSCEQNLNHDAMYWYRQDPGQGLRLIYYSQIVNDFQKGDIAEGYSVSREKKESFPLTVTSAQKNPTAFYLCASKDRGITGELFFGEGSRLTVL.

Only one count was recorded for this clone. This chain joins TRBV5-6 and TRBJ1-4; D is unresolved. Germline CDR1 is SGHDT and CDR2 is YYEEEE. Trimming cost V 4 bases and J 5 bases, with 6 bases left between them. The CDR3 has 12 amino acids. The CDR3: CASSQTNEKLFF. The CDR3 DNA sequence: TGTGCCAGCAGCCAGACGAATGAAAAACTGTTTTTT.

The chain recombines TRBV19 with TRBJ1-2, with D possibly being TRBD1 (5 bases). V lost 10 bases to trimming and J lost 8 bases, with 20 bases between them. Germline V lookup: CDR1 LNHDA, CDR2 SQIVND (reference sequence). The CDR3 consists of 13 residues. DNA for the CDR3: TGTGCCACCACTCGGGGACCCGGGGAGGGCTACACCTTC. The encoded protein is CATTRGPGEGYTF.

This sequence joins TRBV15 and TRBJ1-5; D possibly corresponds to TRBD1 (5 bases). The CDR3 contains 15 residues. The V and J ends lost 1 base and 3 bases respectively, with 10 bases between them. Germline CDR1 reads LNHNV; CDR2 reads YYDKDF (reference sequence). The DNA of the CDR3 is TGTGCCACCAGCAGAGGGACACCCTCCAATCAGCCCCAGCATTTT. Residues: CATSRGTPSNQPQHF.